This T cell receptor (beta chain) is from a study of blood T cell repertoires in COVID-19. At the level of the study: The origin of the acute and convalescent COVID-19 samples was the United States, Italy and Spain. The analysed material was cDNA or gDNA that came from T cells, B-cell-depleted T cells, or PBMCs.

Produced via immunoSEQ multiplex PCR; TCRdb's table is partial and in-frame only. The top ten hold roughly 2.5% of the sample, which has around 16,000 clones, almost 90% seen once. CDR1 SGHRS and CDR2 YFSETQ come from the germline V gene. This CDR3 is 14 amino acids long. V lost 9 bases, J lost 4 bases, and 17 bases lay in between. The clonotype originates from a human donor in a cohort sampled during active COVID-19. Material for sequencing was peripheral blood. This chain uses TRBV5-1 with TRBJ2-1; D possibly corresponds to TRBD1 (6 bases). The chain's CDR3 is CATTTEGVYNEQFF. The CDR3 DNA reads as TGCGCCACCACTACTGAGGGGGTATACAATGAGCAGTTCTTC.